The T cell receptor beta chain described here comes from a study of T cell responses to AZD1222 COVID-19 vaccine. Note on this clone: The antigen remains undetermined.

Generated by immunoSEQ multiplex PCR, the TCRdb table keeps only in-frame clones and is missing some. The sample contains 150,000 or so clones, around 93% of which appear only once. Study conclusions and caveats: A mostly white British donor set with more females was recruited, and clonal diversity was possibly underestimated.

This sequence originates from an adult in good health. The starting material was peripheral blood, obtained on day 0 of AZD1222 vaccination.

CDR3 protein: CASRRDRGLEDTQYF. The CDR3 bases are TGTGCCAGCAGGCGGGACAGGGGGCTTGAAGATACGCAGTATTTT. The chain uses TRBV6-5 and TRBJ2-3; 12 positions match TRBD1. Germline V CDR1 and CDR2: MNHEY, SVGAGI. The CDR3 runs 15 residues. The trim removed 6 bases at V and 5 bases at J, leaving 6 bases unmatched.